What follows describes a single T cell receptor (beta chain). These data are taken from a study of identical twins. One entry per CDR3 protein, called by TCRdb with MiXCR from the 5' RACE reads. The sample lists fewer than 650,000 distinct CDR3 sequences; around 9.6% were seen once. CDR1 and CDR2 (germline): MNHNS, SASEGT. The CDR3 sequence is 15 residues long. Unmatched junction bases numbered 12, after V lost 5 bases and J lost 6 bases. The data were also submitted as part of a second study, on yellow fever vaccine responses in identical twins. From that paper: Among the twins, the vaccine T cell response reportedly seemed partly convergent and partly personalized.

The TCR originated in a woman aged 18-29 years in good health. J is TRBJ2-7 and V is TRBV6-1; TRBD1 matches at 8 bases. Input material: PBMCs. CDR3 in DNA: TGTGCCAGCAGTACCACCGGGGCAGGGGGCCGCGAGCAGTACTTC. This sequence encodes CASSTTGAGGREQYF.